This TCR beta chain derives from a study of blood T cell repertoires in COVID-19. Enrollees, about 18 to 90 years old, lived in 25 or so US areas. Repertoires were generated with immunoSEQ multiplex PCR, while TCRdb's copy carries only in-frame clones and drops some. The sample holds around 270,000 clones, 75% to 90% seen once. Between the trimmed V and J ends, which lost 0 bases and 8 bases, there was a span of 5 bases. This CDR3 spans 13 amino acids. Germline assignment: CDR1 LNHDA and CDR2 SQIVND (reference sequence). The chain carries TRBV19 and TRBJ1-6, with unresolved D. The sequenced sample was PBMCs or T cells enriched from blood (not recorded which). The TCR comes from a woman between 35 and 50 years old who had been exposed to COVID-19. The CDR3 protein is CASSIDPDSPLHF. The DNA of the CDR3 is TGTGCCAGTAGTATAGACCCTGATTCACCCCTCCACTTT.